Shown below are 4 T cell receptor beta chains from a single sample sequenced in a study of OX40 agonist ivuxolimab in advanced cancers. Only in-frame clones appear in the TCRdb table, and some are missing; sequencing was by immunoSEQ multiplex PCR. The repertoire has tens of thousands of clones, 65% to 90% of them found once; the top ten carry 20% to 25%. Sequencing used CD4+ or CD8+ T cells sorted from blood, obtained in a trial of the OX40 agonist ivuxolimab. All receptors come from an adult with an advanced solid tumor such as melanoma, head and neck, liver or kidney cancer.

The chain links TRBV13 to TRBJ2-1, with D tentatively TRBD1 or TRBD2 (6 bases each). Germline V lookup: CDR1 PRHDT, CDR2 FYEKMQ (reference sequence). This CDR3 comprises 17 residues. The V end was cut by 2 bases, the J end by 5 bases, with 19 bases between. The CDR3 protein is CASSLYGGGTRHNEQFF. CDR3 nucleotide sequence: TGTGCCAGCAGCTTATACGGGGGCGGAACACGTCACAATGAGCAGTTCTTC.

The chain joins TRBV11-2 to TRBJ2-3, with 8 bases matching TRBD2. The CDR3 covers 16 residues. The V gene's germline CDR1 is SGHAT and CDR2 FQNNGV. J was trimmed by 5 bases and V by 5 bases; bases with no gene match: 12. CDR3: CASSRQSRGGVDTQYF. The DNA of the CDR3 is TGTGCCAGCAGCCGACAATCCCGGGGGGGGGTAGATACGCAGTATTTT.

The chain joins TRBV4-1 to TRBJ2-3; 11 bases line up with TRBD1. The V and J ends lost 4 bases and 5 bases, in that order; junction bases with no gene match: 5. Germline V gene lookup returns CDR1 MGHRA and CDR2 YSYEKL. The CDR3 contains 15 residues. CDR3 coding DNA: TGCGCCAGCAGCCCCTGGACAGGGGGCGAAGATACGCAGTATTTT. Protein sequence: CASSPWTGGEDTQYF.

The chain couples TRBV6-6 to TRBJ1-1; D is undetermined. The germline CDR1 and CDR2 sequences are MNHNY and SVGAGI (reference sequence). This CDR3 comprises 12 residues. Between the trimmed V and J ends, which lost 0 bases and 8 bases, there was a span of 7 bases. CDR3 region: CASSYSKSEAFF. For the CDR3, the DNA is TGTGCCAGCAGTTACTCGAAGTCGGAAGCTTTCTTT.